The present T cell receptor (beta chain) was sequenced within a study of blood T cell repertoires in COVID-19. Study-level background: The cDNA or gDNA used as material had been derived from T cells, B-cell-depleted T cells, or PBMCs.

In the original analysis: The assay estimated nucleated cells by amplifying reference gene primers. The protocol was immunoSEQ multiplex PCR, while the TCRdb copy is restricted to in-frame clones and leaves out a portion. Clonal size and the V and J genes are those of that table, whereas D and trimming came from the DNA. Of about 330,000 clones listed, roughly 86% are singletons. Seattle's cohort entered during active infection and was followed longitudinally. In regard to this clone: Other DNA sequences in the sample encode the same CDR3.

Germline V lookup: CDR1 KGHSH, CDR2 LQKENI. V gave up 3 bases and J gave up 3 bases; unmatched junction bases: 1. The CDR3 consists of 15 residues. This receptor was obtained from a young man with COVID-19, enrolled during active disease. V gene TRBV18 combines with J gene TRBJ2-1; TRBD1 matches at 11 bases. Sequencing was carried out using peripheral blood. The CDR3 DNA sequence: TGTGCCAGCTCACCGGGACAGGGGGTCTACAATGAGCAGTTCTTC. Residues: CASSPGQGVYNEQFF. Using reference TRBV18 and TRBJ2-1 for the parts outside the CDR3, the full variable domain is NAGVMQNPRHLVRRRGQEARLRCSPMKGHSHVYWYRQLPEEGLKFMVYLQKENIIDESGMPKERFSAEFPKEGPSILRIQQVVRGDSAAYFCASSPGQGVYNEQFFGPGTRLTVL.